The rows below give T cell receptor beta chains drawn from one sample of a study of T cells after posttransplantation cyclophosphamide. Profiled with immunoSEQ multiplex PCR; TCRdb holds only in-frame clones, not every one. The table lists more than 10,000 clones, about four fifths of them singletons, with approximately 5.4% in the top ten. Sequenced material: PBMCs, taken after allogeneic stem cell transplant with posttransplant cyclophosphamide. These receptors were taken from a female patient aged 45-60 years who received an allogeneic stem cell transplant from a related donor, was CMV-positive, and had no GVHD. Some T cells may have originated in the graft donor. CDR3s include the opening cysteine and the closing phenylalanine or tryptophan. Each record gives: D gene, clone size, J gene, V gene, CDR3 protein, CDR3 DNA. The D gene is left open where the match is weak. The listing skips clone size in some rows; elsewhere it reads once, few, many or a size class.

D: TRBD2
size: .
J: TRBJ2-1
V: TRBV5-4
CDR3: CASSRAAGVHNEQFF
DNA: TGTGCCAGCAGCCGAGCGGCGGGGGTACACAATGAGCAGTTCTTC

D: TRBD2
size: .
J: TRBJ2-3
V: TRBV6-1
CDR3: CASSGLVTQYF
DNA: TGTGCCAGCAGCGGACTAGTAACGCAGTATTTT

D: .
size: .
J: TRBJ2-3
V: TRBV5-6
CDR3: CASSLEISGGRTDTQYF
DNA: TGTGCCAGCAGCTTGGAGATTTCGGGGGGCCGGACAGATACGCAGTATTTT

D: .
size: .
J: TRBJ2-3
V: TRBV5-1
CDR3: CASSLVPGGTDTQYF
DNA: TGCGCCAGCAGCTTGGTTCCGGGGGGCACAGATACGCAGTATTTT

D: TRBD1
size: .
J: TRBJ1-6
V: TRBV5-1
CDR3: CASSVTPGGETYNSPLHF
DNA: TGCGCCAGCAGCGTGACCCCAGGGGGCGAAACCTATAATTCACCCCTCCACTTT

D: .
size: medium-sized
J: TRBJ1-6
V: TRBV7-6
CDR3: CASSPRRSDNSPLHF
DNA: TGTGCCAGCAGCCCCCGGAGATCGGATAATTCACCCCTCCACTTT

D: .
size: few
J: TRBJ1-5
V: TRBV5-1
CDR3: CASSLEGPNQPQHF
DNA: TGCGCCAGCAGCTTGGAGGGGCCAAATCAGCCCCAGCATTTT

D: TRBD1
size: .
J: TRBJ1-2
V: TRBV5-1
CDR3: CASSLGQGNYGYTF
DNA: TGCGCCAGCAGCTTGGGACAGGGGAACTATGGCTACACCTTC

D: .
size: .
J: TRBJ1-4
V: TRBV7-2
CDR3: CASSLAPGLTNEKLFF
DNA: TGTGCCAGCAGCTTAGCCCCGGGACTGACTAATGAAAAACTGTTTTTT

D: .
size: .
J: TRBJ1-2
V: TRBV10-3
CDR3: CAISNREFYGYTF
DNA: TGTGCCATCAGTAACAGGGAGTTCTATGGCTACACCTTC

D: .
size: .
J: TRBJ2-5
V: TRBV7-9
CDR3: CASSPNSETQYF
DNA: TGTGCCAGCAGCCCAAACTCTGAGACCCAGTACTTC

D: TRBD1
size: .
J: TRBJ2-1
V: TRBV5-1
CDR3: CASSLAPGQSNNEQFF
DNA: TGCGCCAGCAGCTTGGCCCCGGGACAGTCTAACAATGAGCAGTTCTTC

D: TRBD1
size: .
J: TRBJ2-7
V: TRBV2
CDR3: CASSRDSYGEQYF
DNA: TGTGCCAGCAGTCGGGACAGTTACGGGGAGCAGTACTTC

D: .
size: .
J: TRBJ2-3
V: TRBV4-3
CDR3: CASSQDLDTSTDTQYF
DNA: TGCGCCAGCAGCCAAGATTTGGACACCTCCACAGATACGCAGTATTTT

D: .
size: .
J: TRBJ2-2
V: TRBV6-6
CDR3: CASTPRGMENTGELFF
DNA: TGTGCCAGCACCCCTCGGGGGATGGAGAACACCGGGGAGCTGTTTTTT

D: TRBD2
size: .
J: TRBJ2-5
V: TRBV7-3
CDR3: CASSLSGGAQETQYF
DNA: TGTGCCAGCAGCTTAAGCGGGGGGGCCCAAGAGACCCAGTACTTC

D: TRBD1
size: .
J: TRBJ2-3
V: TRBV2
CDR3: CASRAWDSSDTQYF
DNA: TGTGCCAGCAGGGCTTGGGACAGCTCAGATACGCAGTATTTT

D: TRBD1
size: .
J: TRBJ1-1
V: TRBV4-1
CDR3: CASSQGTGGYTEAFF
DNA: TGCGCCAGCAGCCAAGGAACAGGGGGCTACACTGAAGCTTTCTTT

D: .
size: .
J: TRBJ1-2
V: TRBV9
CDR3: CASSVDLSDYGYTF
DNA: TGTGCCAGCAGCGTAGATCTTAGCGACTATGGCTACACCTTC

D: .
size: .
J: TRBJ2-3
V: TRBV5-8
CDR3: CASSLESPDTQYF
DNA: TGTGCCAGCAGCTTGGAATCTCCAGATACGCAGTATTTT

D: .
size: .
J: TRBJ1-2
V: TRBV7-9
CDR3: CASSPRDTLYGYTF
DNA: TGTGCCAGCAGCCCCCGGGACACCCTCTATGGCTACACCTTC

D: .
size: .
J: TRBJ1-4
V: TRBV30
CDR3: CAWSVSGTSRGKLFF
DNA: TGTGCCTGGAGTGTAAGTGGGACATCCCGAGGAAAACTGTTTTTT

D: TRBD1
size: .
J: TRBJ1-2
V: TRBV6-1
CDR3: CASRGTATDYGYTF
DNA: TGTGCCAGCAGAGGGACAGCCACAGACTATGGCTACACCTTC

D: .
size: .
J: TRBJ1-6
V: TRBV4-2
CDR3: CASSQVLRLPSSYNSPLHF
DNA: TGTGCCAGCAGCCAAGTCCTGAGACTCCCGAGCTCCTATAATTCCCCCCTCCACTTT

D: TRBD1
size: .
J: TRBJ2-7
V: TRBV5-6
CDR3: CASSYGQGLREQYF
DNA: TGTGCCAGCAGTTACGGACAGGGGTTGCGCGAGCAGTACTTC

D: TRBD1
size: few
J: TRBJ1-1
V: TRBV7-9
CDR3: CASSFLGQVNEAFF
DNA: TGTGCCAGCAGCTTTTTGGGACAGGTGAATGAAGCTTTCTTT

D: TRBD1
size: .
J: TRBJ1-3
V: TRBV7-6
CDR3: CASSLRGTGGGNTIYF
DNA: TGTGCCAGCAGCTTAAGAGGGACAGGGGGAGGAAACACCATATATTTT

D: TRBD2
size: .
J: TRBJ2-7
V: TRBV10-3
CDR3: CAISELAGSSYEQYF
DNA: TGTGCCATCAGTGAGCTAGCGGGGAGCTCCTACGAGCAGTACTTC